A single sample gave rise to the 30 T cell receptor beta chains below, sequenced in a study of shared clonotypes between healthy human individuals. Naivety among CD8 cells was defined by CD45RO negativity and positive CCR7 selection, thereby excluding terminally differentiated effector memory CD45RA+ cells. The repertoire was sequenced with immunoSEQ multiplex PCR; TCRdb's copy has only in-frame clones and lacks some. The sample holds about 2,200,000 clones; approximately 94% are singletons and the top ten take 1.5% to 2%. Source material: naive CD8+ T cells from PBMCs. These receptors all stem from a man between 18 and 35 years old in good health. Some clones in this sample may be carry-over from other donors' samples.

The CDR3 DNA sequence: TGCGCCAGCAGCCAAGGGGGGCCCGGGGAACGGGGCGAGCAGTACTTC. The encoded protein is CASSQGGPGERGEQYF. The chain carries TRBV4-3 and TRBJ2-7, with D maybe TRBD1 (6 bases). V lost 1 base and J 6 bases, leaving 19 bases between the germline ends. The V gene's germline CDR1 is LGHNA and CDR2 YSLEER. The CDR3 extends over 16 amino acids.

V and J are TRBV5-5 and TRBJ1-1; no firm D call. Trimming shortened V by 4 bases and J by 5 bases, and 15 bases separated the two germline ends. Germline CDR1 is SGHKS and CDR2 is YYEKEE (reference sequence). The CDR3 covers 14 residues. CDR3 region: CASSIRGSGTEAFF. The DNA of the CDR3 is TGTGCCAGCAGCATACGGGGAAGTGGGACTGAAGCTTTCTTT.

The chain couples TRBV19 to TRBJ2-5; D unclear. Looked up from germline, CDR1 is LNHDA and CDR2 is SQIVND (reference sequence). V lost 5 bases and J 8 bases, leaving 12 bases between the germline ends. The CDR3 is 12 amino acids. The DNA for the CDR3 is TGTGCCAGTAGTCCGAACCTGGGAACCCAGTACTTC. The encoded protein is CASSPNLGTQYF.

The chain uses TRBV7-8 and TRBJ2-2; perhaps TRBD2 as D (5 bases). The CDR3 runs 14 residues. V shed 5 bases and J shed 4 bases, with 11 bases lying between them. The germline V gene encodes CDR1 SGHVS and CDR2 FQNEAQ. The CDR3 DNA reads TGTGCCAGCAGCGCCCAAGAGGGCACCGGGGAGCTGTTTTTT. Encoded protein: CASSAQEGTGELFF.

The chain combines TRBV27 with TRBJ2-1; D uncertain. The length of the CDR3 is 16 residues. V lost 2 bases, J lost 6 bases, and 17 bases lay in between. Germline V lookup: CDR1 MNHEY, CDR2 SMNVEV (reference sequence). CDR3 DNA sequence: TGTGCCAGCAGTTTACAGGAACCCTTGGGTTTCAATGAGCAGTTCTTC. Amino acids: CASSLQEPLGFNEQFF.

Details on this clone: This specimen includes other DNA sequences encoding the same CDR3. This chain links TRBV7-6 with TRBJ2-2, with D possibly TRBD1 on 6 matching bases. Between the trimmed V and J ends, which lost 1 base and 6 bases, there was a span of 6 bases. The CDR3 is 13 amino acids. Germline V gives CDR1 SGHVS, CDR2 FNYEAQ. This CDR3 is CASSLDRAGELFF. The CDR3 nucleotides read TGTGCCAGCAGCTTAGACAGGGCCGGGGAGCTGTTTTTT.

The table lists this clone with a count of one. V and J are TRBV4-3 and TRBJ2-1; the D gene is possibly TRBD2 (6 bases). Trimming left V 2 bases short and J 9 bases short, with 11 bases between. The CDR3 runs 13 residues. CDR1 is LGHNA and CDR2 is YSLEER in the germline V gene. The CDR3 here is CASSQKFGGEQFF. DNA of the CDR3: TGCGCCAGCAGCCAAAAGTTCGGGGGTGAGCAGTTCTTC.

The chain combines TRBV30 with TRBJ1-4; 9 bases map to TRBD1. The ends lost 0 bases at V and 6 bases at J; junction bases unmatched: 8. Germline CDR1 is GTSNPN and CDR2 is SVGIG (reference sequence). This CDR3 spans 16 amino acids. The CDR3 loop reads CAWSVPPGQGYEKLFF. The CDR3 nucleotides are TGTGCCTGGAGTGTACCCCCGGGACAGGGATATGAAAAACTGTTTTTT.

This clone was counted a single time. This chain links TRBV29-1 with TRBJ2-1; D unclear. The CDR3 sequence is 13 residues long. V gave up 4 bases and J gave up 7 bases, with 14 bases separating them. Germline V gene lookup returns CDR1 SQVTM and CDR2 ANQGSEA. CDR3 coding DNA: TGCAGCGTTGTTCCGCGGCTAGATAATGAGCAGTTCTTC. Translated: CSVVPRLDNEQFF.

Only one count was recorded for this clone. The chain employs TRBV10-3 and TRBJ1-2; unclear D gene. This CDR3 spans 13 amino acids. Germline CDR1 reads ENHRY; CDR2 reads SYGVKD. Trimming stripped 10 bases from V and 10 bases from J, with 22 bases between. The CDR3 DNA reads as TGTGCCACCAATCCTTCTTCAGGATTCAACTACACCTTC. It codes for CATNPSSGFNYTF.

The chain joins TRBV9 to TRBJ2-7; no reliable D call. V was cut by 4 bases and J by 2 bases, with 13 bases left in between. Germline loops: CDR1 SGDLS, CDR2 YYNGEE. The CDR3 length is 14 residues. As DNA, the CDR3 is TGTGCCAGCAGCCCAGGACGGAACCCCTACGAGCAGTACTTC. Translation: CASSPGRNPYEQYF.

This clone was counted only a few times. The CDR3 is CASNDRDHTGELFF. In DNA, the CDR3 is TGTGCCAGCAACGACAGGGACCACACCGGGGAGCTGTTTTTT. The rearrangement links TRBV2 to TRBJ2-2, with 7 bases identical to TRBD1. This CDR3 is built from 14 residues. V shed 7 bases and J 3 bases; nucleotides not matched to a gene: 5. Germline V gene sequence: CDR1 SNHLY, CDR2 FYNNEI.

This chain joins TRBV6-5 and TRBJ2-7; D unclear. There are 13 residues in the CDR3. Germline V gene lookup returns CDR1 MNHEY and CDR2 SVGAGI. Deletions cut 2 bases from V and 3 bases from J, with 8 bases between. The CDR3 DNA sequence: TGTGCCAGCAGTTACAGGCTCAGCTACGAGCAGTACTTC. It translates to CASSYRLSYEQYF.

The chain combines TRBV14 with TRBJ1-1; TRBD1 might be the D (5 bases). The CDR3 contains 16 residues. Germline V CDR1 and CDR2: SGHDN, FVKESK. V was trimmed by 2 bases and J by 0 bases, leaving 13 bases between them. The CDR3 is CASSQYGGLMNTEAFF. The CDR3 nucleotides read TGTGCCAGCAGCCAATACGGGGGATTAATGAACACTGAAGCTTTCTTT.

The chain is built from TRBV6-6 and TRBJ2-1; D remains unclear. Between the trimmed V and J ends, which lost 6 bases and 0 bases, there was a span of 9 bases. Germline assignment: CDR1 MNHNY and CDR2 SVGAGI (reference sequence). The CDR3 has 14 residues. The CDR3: CASSWGPSYNEQFF. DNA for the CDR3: TGTGCCAGCAGCTGGGGTCCCTCCTACAATGAGCAGTTCTTC.

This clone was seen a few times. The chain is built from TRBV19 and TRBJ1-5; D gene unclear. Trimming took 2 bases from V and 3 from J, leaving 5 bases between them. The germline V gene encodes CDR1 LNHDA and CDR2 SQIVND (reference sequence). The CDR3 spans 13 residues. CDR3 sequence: CASSIWANQPQHF. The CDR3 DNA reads TGTGCCAGTAGTATATGGGCCAATCAGCCCCAGCATTTT. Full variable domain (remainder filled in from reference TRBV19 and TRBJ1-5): DGGITQSPKYLFRKEGQNVTLSCEQNLNHDAMYWYRQDPGQGLRLIYYSQIVNDFQKGDIAEGYSVSREKKESFPLTVTSAQKNPTAFYLCASSIWANQPQHFGDGTRLSIL.

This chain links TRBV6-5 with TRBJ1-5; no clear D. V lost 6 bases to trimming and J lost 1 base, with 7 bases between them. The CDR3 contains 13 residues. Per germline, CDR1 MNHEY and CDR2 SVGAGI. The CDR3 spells CASRPGSNQPQHF. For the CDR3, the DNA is TGTGCCAGCAGACCCGGGAGCAATCAGCCCCAGCATTTT.

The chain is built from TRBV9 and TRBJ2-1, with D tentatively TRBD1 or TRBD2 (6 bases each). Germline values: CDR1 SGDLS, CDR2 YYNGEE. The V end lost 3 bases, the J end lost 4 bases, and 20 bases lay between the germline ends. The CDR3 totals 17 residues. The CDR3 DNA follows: TGTGCCAGCAGCGCCGGAGGAGGGGGAGGCACATACAATGAGCAGTTCTTC. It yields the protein CASSAGGGGGTYNEQFF.

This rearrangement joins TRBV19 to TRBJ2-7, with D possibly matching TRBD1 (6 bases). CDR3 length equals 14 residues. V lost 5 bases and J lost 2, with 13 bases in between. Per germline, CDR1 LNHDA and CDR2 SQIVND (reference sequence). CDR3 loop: CASSPPDSTYEQYF. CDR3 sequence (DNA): TGTGCCAGTAGTCCTCCGGACAGTACCTACGAGCAGTACTTC. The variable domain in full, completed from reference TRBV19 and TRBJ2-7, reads DGGITQSPKYLFRKEGQNVTLSCEQNLNHDAMYWYRQDPGQGLRLIYYSQIVNDFQKGDIAEGYSVSREKKESFPLTVTSAQKNPTAFYLCASSPPDSTYEQYFGPGTRLTVT.

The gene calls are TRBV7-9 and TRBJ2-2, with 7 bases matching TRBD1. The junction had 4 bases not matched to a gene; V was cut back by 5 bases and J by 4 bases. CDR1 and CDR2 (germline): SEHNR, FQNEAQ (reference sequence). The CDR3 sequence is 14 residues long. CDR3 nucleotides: TGTGCCAGCAGCCAATACAGGGGCACCGGGGAGCTGTTTTTT. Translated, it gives CASSQYRGTGELFF.

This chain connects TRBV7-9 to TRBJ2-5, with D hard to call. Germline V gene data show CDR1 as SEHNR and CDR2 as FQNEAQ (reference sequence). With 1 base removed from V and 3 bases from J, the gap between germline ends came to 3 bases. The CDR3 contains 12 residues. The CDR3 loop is CASSLEEETQYF. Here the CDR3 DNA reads TGTGCCAGCAGCTTAGAGGAAGAGACCCAGTACTTC.

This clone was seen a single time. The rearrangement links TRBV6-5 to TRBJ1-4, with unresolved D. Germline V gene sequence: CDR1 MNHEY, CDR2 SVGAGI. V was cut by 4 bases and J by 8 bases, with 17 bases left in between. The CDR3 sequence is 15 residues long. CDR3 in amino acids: CASSSLLSGWEKLFF. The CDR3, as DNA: TGTGCCAGCAGTTCCCTCCTAAGTGGTTGGGAAAAACTGTTTTTT.

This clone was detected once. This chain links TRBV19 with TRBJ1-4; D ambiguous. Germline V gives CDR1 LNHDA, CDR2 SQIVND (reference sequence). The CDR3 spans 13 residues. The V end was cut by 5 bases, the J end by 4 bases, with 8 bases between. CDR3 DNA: TGTGCCAGTAGTCGAAGGCATAATGAAAAACTGTTTTTT. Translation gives CASSRRHNEKLFF.

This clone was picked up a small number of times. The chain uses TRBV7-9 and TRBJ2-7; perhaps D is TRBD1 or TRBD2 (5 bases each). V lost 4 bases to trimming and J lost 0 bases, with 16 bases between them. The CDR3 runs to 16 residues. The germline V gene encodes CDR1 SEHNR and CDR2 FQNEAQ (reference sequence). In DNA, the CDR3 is TGTGCCAGCAGCTCCCTCCCCGGGGACGCCTCCTACGAGCAGTACTTC. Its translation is CASSSLPGDASYEQYF.

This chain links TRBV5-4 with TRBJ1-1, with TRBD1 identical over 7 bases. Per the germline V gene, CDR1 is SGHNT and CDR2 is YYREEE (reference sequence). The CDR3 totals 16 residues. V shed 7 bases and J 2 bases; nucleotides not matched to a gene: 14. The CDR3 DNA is TGTGCCAGCGACGGGGGCCCGGGACAGCTAAACACTGAAGCTTTCTTT. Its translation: CASDGGPGQLNTEAFF.

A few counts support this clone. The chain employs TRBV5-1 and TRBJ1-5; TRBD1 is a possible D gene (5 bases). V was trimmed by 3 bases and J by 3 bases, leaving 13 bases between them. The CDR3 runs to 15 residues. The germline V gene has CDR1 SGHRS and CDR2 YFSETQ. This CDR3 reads CASSWNQGPNQPQHF. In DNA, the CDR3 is TGCGCCAGCAGCTGGAATCAGGGTCCCAATCAGCCCCAGCATTTT.

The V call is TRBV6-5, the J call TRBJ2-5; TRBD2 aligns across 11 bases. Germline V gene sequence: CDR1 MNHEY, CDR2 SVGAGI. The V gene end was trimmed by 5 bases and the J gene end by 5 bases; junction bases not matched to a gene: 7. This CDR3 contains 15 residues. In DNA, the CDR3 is TGTGCCAGCAGTATTATAGCGGGAGGGGGGGAGACCCAGTACTTC. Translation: CASSIIAGGGETQYF.

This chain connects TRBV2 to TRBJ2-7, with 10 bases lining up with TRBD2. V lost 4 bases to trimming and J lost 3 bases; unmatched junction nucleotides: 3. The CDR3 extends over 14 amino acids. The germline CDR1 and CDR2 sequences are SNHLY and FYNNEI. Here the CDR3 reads CASSATSGIYEQYF. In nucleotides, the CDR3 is TGTGCCAGCAGTGCCACTAGCGGGATCTACGAGCAGTACTTC.

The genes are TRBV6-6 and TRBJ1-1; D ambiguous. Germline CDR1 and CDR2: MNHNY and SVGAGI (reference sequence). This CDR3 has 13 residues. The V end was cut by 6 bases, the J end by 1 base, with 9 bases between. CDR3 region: CASSPHGNTEAFF. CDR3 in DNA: TGTGCCAGCAGCCCCCACGGGAACACTGAAGCTTTCTTT.

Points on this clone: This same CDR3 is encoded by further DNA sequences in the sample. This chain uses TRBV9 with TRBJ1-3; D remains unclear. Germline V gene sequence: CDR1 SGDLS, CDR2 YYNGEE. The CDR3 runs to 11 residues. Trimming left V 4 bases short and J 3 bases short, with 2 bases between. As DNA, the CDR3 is TGTGCCAGCAGCCGTGGAAACACCATATATTTT. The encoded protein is CASSRGNTIYF.